A selection of T cell receptor beta chains follows, all from one sample in a study of T-cell reconstitution after alpha-beta-depleted transplantation in children. One entry per CDR3 protein, called by TCRdb with MiXCR from the PCR reads. The table has around 100,000 distinct CDR3 sequences, under 7% seen once; the top ten hold 5.5% to 6.5%. Here the sequenced sample was PBMCs, mostly from graft donor cells, taken 60 days after TCRalphabeta/CD19-depleted stem cell transplant. Receptor source: a female patient between 2 and 15 years old who had a stem cell transplant for Fanconi anemia, so the T cells may come from the graft donor. CDR3s include the opening cysteine and the closing phenylalanine or tryptophan. Each record gives: clone size, V gene, J gene, D gene, CDR3 DNA, CDR3 protein. The D gene is left open where the match is weak. Size tells how often a clone was seen (once, few, many) or the class of an expanded clone, and some rows leave it out.

many	TRBV29-1	TRBJ2-3	-	TGCAGCGTCGCGAGTAGCGGACTGAGCACAGATACGCAGTATTTT	CSVASSGLSTDTQYF
many	TRBV10-3	TRBJ1-2	-	TGTGCCATCAATTCAGGGCTAGTCCTTAACTATGGCTACACCTTC	CAINSGLVLNYGYTF
-	TRBV12-3/TRBV12-4	TRBJ1-1	-	TGTGCCAGCGGACTCTACAGGGTAGGGAACACTGAAGCTTTCTTT	CASGLYRVGNTEAFF
many	TRBV7-3	TRBJ2-1	-	TGTGCCAGCAGCTTGGGACACTCCTACAATGAGCAGTTCTTC	CASSLGHSYNEQFF
-	TRBV11-2	TRBJ2-4	-	TGTGCCAGCAGCTTATCTCTTAGGGAGGAGGGAGTAGCCAAAAACATTCAGTACTTC	CASSLSLREEGVAKNIQYF
many	TRBV12-3/TRBV12-4	TRBJ2-2	-	TGTGCCAGCAGCCTAGGACTCATAGGCGGGGAGCTGTTTTTT	CASSLGLIGGELFF
many	TRBV20-1	TRBJ2-7	TRBD1	TGCAGTGCTATCAAATCTCCGGGACAGGGTTTCTCCGAGCAGTACTTC	CSAIKSPGQGFSEQYF
few	TRBV5-1	TRBJ2-3	-	TGCGCCAGCAGCTTGGATACCACAGGAGTTCACACAGATACGCAGTATTTT	CASSLDTTGVHTDTQYF
many	TRBV5-1	TRBJ2-2	-	TGCGCCAGCAGCTTGGCCGGATTGGGGCTGTTTTTT	CASSLAGLGLFF
medium-sized	TRBV28	TRBJ2-3	TRBD2	TGTGCCAGCAGTCCCCAGACTAGCGGGGTAACAGATACGCAGTATTTT	CASSPQTSGVTDTQYF
-	TRBV7-3	TRBJ1-6	-	TGTGCCAGCAGCTTACGCCAGTCGAATTCACCCCTCCACTTT	CASSLRQSNSPLHF
many	TRBV18	TRBJ2-7	-	TGTGCCAGCACTACGAGTCTTCCCGAGCAGTACTTC	CASTTSLPEQYF
few	TRBV29-1	TRBJ2-1	TRBD2	TGCAGCGTTTATCCGGGGGGACGGGATGAGCAGTTCTTC	CSVYPGGRDEQFF
few	TRBV20-1	TRBJ2-7	-	TGCAGTGCTAGAGATTTGACAGGCCCCTACGAGCAGTACTTC	CSARDLTGPYEQYF
-	TRBV20-1	TRBJ2-7	TRBD1	TGCAGTGCTAGTCCCGGGACAGGGTTCCTAAGCTCCTACGAGCAGTACTTC	CSASPGTGFLSSYEQYF
-	TRBV20-1	TRBJ2-3	-	TGCAGTGCTAGCGGCGGGGGCACAGATACGCAGTATTTT	CSASGGGTDTQYF
many	TRBV10-3	TRBJ2-6	TRBD1	TGTGCCATCAGTGATCGGACAGGGAGAGGCTCTGGGGCCAACGTCCTGACTTTC	CAISDRTGRGSGANVLTF
few	TRBV4-2	TRBJ2-7	TRBD2	TGTGCCAGCAGCCAAGGTGGGACCGGGACTAGCGGCTACGAGCAGTACTTC	CASSQGGTGTSGYEQYF
-	TRBV7-2	TRBJ2-1	TRBD2	TGTGCCAGCAGCCGACCCACAAGCGGGAGATGGAATGAGCAGTTCTTC	CASSRPTSGRWNEQFF
few	TRBV29-1	TRBJ2-3	-	TGCAGCGTTGATGGGCGTCCCACAGATACGCAGTATTTT	CSVDGRPTDTQYF
many	TRBV7-2	TRBJ1-5	TRBD1	TGTGCCAGCAGCTTAGACAGGGGGGGTCAGCCCCAGCATTTT	CASSLDRGGQPQHF
few	TRBV7-9	TRBJ2-5	TRBD1	TGTGCCAGCAGCCCCAGGGGGCTGGGGGAGACCCAGTACTTC	CASSPRGLGETQYF
medium-sized	TRBV7-8	TRBJ2-1	TRBD1	TGTGCCAGCAGCCTGACAGGGAAAGATAGGGGGAATGAGCAGTTCTTC	CASSLTGKDRGNEQFF
many	TRBV3-1	TRBJ2-7	-	TGTGCCAGCAGCCAAGTGTCCGGGGCAATCTCCTACGAGCAGTACTTC	CASSQVSGAISYEQYF
-	TRBV20-1	TRBJ1-2	TRBD1	TGCAGTGCTTCCGAACAGGGGGGCTATGGCTACACCTTC	CSASEQGGYGYTF
few	TRBV18	TRBJ2-1	-	TGTGCCAGCTCACCAAGAGGGAGCTCCTACAATGAGCAGTTCTTC	CASSPRGSSYNEQFF
few	TRBV20-1	TRBJ2-3	-	TGCAGTGCTAGGGGTGGTTTAAGCACAGATACGCAGTATTTT	CSARGGLSTDTQYF
many	TRBV5-5	TRBJ2-4	-	TGTGCCAGCAGCCCCATAGCCAAAAACATTCAGTACTTC	CASSPIAKNIQYF
-	TRBV5-1	TRBJ2-1	TRBD1	TGCGCCAGCAGCTTGGGACCAGGGACAGGGGGCGGGAATGAGCAGTTCTTC	CASSLGPGTGGGNEQFF
many	TRBV20-1	TRBJ2-7	TRBD2	TGCAGTGCTTTGTCCGCTAGCGGGACATACGAGCAGTACTTC	CSALSASGTYEQYF
many	TRBV6-5	TRBJ2-2	TRBD2	TGTGCCAGCAGTTACTCGGGGGGGTTGAACACCGGGGAGCTGTTTTTT	CASSYSGGLNTGELFF
many	TRBV9	TRBJ2-4	-	TGTGCCAGCAGCGAAGACTTGACGACCAAAAACATTCAGTACTTC	CASSEDLTTKNIQYF
many	TRBV7-9	TRBJ1-1	-	TGTGCCAGCAGCTTAGATGTTGGGACTCGGTACACTGAAGCTTTCTTT	CASSLDVGTRYTEAFF
-	TRBV20-1	TRBJ2-3	TRBD2	TGCAGTGCTAGAGCGGGGGGTAAGACAGATACGCAGTATTTT	CSARAGGKTDTQYF
-	TRBV7-9	TRBJ1-2	TRBD1	TGTGCCAGCAGCCTAGTGGCTACGGGACAGGGGTCCTATGGCTACACCTTC	CASSLVATGQGSYGYTF
-	TRBV28	TRBJ2-7	-	TGTGCCAGCGGCCGCGGAGGGGCCTCCTACGAGCAGTACTTC	CASGRGGASYEQYF
many	TRBV7-6	TRBJ2-5	TRBD2	TGTGCCAGCAGCTTTCGACCCCCTCCACTAGCGGGAAAAGAGACCCAGTACTTC	CASSFRPPPLAGKETQYF
few	TRBV7-3	TRBJ2-2	TRBD1	TGTGCCAGCAGCTTAGGGACAGGCGGAAACACCGGGGAGCTGTTTTTT	CASSLGTGGNTGELFF
many	TRBV20-1	TRBJ2-2	TRBD2	TGCAGTGCGCGGACTAGCGGGAACACCGGGGAGCTGTTTTTT	CSARTSGNTGELFF
-	TRBV12-3/TRBV12-4	TRBJ1-2	-	TGTGCCAGCAGTCCATTACGCTATGGCTACACCTTC	CASSPLRYGYTF
few	TRBV9	TRBJ2-1	-	TGTGCCAGCGGACTATTCCACAATGAGCAGTTCTTC	CASGLFHNEQFF
-	TRBV2	TRBJ2-5	-	TGTGCCAGCAGGGGGACGGGGGCGGCGACCCAGTACTTC	CASRGTGAATQYF
few	TRBV11-3	TRBJ2-5	-	TGTGCCAGCAGCTTAGGGAACGGACAGTCCTTAGGGACCCAGTACTTC	CASSLGNGQSLGTQYF
few	TRBV6-1	TRBJ1-5	-	TGTGCCAGCAAAAGGGGGGGAGTGGATCAGCCCCAGCATTTT	CASKRGGVDQPQHF
many	TRBV7-9	TRBJ2-2	TRBD1	TGTGCCGGCCAGGGACAGTGGGCCGGGGAGCTGTTTTTT	CAGQGQWAGELFF
few	TRBV20-1	TRBJ2-7	TRBD2	TGCAGTGCTAGTTTGGGGACTAACCAAGGGCATTACTCCTACGAGCAGTACTTC	CSASLGTNQGHYSYEQYF
many	TRBV20-1	TRBJ2-7	-	TGCAGTGCTTATCCGGGACACCCTGGCGACGAGCAGTACTTC	CSAYPGHPGDEQYF
many	TRBV25-1	TRBJ2-3	-	TGTGCCAGCAGTGAATCCAGCGAAAGCACAGATACGCAGTATTTT	CASSESSESTDTQYF
many	TRBV10-3	TRBJ2-3	TRBD2	TGTGCCATCAGTGGCGGGACTAGGGGATTTGATACGCAGTATTTT	CAISGGTRGFDTQYF
many	TRBV2	TRBJ2-5	-	TGTGCCAGCAGTGAACGGACAGCTCAAGAGACCCAGTACTTC	CASSERTAQETQYF
-	TRBV5-1	TRBJ2-6	-	TGCGCCAGCAGCCAGGACACTTCTGGGGCCAACGTCCTGACTTTC	CASSQDTSGANVLTF
many	TRBV5-1	TRBJ2-7	-	TGCGCCAGCAGCCCGGAACTGGGATACGAGCAGTACTTC	CASSPELGYEQYF
many	TRBV20-1	TRBJ2-3	-	TGCAGTGCTAGTTTGGGGGGAGGAACTAGCACAGATACGCAGTATTTT	CSASLGGGTSTDTQYF
-	TRBV11-3	TRBJ2-5	TRBD2	TGTGCCAGCAGCTTCTTCGGGACTAGCGCAGGAGGACAAGAGACCCAGTACTTC	CASSFFGTSAGGQETQYF
few	TRBV9	TRBJ2-1	TRBD2	TGTGCCAGCAGCGTAACCCCCTTAGCGGGATTATACAATGAGCAGTTCTTC	CASSVTPLAGLYNEQFF
-	TRBV28	TRBJ2-1	TRBD1	TGTGCCAGCAGGCCGGGACAGGGGGCGGCTAGCGGGAGAAATGAGCAGTTCTTC	CASRPGQGAASGRNEQFF
many	TRBV12-3/TRBV12-4	TRBJ2-5	-	TGTGCCAGCAGTTTAATGGGAGTCGTAGAGACCCAGTACTTC	CASSLMGVVETQYF
few	TRBV5-1	TRBJ1-4	-	TGCGCCAGCAGCTTGGCCTCGGCAACTAATGAAAAACTGTTTTTT	CASSLASATNEKLFF
few	TRBV29-1	TRBJ2-5	TRBD2	TGCAGCGTTGGGGGTAGCGGGGGGTACCAAGAGACCCAGTACTTC	CSVGGSGGYQETQYF
-	TRBV11-2	TRBJ2-3	-	TGTGCCAGCAGCTTAGTCGGAGGGGCAACAGATACGCAGTATTTT	CASSLVGGATDTQYF